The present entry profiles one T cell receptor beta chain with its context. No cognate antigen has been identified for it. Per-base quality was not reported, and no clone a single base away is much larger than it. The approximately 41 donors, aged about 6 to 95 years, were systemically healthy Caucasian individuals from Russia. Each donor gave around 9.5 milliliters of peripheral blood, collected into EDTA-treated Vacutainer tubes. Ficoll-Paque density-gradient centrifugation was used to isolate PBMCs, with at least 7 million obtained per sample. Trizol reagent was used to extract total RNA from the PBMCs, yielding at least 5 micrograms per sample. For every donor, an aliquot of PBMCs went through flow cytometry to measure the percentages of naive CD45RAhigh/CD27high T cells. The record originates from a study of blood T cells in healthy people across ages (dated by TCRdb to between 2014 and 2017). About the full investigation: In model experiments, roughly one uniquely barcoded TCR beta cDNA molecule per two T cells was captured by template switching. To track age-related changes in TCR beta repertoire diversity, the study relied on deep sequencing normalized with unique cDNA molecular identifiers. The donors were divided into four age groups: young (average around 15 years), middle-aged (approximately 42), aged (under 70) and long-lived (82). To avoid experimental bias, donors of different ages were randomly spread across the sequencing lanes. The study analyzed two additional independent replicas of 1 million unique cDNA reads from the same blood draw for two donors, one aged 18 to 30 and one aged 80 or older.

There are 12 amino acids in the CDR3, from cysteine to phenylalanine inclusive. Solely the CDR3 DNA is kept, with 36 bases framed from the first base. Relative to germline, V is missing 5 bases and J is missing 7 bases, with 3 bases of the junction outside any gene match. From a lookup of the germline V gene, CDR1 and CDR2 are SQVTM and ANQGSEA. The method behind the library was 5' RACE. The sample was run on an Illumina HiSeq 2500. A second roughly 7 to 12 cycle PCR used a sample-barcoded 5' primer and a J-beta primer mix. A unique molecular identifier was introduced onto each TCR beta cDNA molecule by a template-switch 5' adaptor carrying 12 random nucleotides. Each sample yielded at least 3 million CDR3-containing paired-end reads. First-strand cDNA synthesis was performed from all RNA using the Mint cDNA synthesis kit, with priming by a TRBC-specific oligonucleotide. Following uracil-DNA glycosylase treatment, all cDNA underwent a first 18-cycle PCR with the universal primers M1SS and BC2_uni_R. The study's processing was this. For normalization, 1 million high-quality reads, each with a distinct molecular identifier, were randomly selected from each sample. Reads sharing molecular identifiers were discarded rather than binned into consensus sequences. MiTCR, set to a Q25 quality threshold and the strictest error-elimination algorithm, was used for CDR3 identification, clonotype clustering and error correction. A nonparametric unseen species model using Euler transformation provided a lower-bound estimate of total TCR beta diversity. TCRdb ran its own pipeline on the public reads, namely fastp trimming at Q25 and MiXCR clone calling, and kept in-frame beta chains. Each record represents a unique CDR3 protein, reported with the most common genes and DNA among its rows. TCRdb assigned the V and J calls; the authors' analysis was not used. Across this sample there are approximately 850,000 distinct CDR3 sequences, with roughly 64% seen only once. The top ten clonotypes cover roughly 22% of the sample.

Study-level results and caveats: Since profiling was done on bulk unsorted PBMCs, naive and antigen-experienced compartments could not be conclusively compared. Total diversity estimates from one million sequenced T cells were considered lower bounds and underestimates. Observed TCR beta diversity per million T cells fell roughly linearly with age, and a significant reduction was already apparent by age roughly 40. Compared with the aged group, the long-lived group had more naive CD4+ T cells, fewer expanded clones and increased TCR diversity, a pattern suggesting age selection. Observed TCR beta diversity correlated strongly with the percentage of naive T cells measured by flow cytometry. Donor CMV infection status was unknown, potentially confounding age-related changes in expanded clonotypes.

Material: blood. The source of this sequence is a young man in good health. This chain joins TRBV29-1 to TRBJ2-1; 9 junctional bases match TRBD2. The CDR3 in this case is CSVRGGGNEQFF. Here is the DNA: TGCAGCGTTCGCGGGGGGGGAAATGAGCAGTTCTTC.